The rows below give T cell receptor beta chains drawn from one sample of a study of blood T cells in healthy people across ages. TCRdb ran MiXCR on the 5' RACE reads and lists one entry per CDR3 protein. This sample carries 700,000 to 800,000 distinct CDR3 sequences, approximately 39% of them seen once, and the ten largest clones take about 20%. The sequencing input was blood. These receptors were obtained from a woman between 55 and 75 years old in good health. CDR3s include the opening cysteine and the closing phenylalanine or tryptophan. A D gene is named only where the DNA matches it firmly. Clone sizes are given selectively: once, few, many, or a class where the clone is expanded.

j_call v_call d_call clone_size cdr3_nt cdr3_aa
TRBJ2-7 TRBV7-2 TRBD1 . TGTGCCAGCAACCTGGACAGGGGGTTCGAGCAGTACTTC CASNLDRGFEQYF
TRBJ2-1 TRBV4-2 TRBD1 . TGTGCCAGCAGCCAGCCGGGACAGGGGACGAATGAGCAGTTCTTC CASSQPGQGTNEQFF
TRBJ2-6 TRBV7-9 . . TGTGCCAGCAGCTTAATGGCAGTAGCTGGAGGGGCCAACGTCCTGACTTTC CASSLMAVAGGANVLTF
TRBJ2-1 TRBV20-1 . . TGCAGTGCTACCGCGGACGCTAAGCAGTTCTTC CSATADAKQFF
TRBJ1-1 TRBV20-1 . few TGCAGTGCTCGCATAGGAGGGCTCACTGAAGCTTTCTTT CSARIGGLTEAFF
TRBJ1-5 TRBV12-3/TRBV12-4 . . TGTACCAGCAGTCCTCAATACAATCAGCCCCAGCATTTT CTSSPQYNQPQHF
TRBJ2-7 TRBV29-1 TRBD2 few TGCAGCGTTGTAGGACTAGCGGGCTGGAGCTCCTACAATGAGCAGTACTTC CSVVGLAGWSSYNEQYF
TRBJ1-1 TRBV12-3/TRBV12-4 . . TGTGCCAGCACCTGGACAAGGGGTCGGAACACTGAAGCTTTCTTT CASTWTRGRNTEAFF
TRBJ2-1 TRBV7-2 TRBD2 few TGTGCCAGCAGCCTCTACGGGACTAGCGGAGAGGCTGAGCAGTTCTTC CASSLYGTSGEAEQFF
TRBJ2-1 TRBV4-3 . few TGCGCCAGCAGCCTTGGGAACCCCTACAATGAGCAGTTCTTC CASSLGNPYNEQFF
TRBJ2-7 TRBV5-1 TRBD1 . TGCGCCAGCAGCTTGGCGGGACAGCGTTCCTACGAGCAGTACTTC CASSLAGQRSYEQYF
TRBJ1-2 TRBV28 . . TGTGCCAGCACCCTGGGGGATGTGGGTGGCTGCACCTTC CASTLGDVGGCTF
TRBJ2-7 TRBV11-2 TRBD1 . TGTGCCAGCAGTACCGGGACAGTTACCTACGAGCAGTACTTC CASSTGTVTYEQYF
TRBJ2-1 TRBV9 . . TGTGCCAGCAGCGGATTGGTCGGGAGCTGCAATGAGCAGTTCTTC CASSGLVGSCNEQFF
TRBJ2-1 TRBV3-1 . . TGTGCCAGCGGCCGTCGCGGGGATGAGCAGTTCTTC CASGRRGDEQFF
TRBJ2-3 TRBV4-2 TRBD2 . TGTGCCAGCAGCCACCTGGGAGTGGGAGGGGGCACAGATACGCAGTATTTT CASSHLGVGGGTDTQYF
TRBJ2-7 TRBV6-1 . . TGTGCCAGCAGTGAAGTGGAAGGTGAGGCCTACGAGCAGTACTTC CASSEVEGEAYEQYF
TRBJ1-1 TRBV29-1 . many TGCAGCGTTGGGGGGGCAGAAGAAGCTTTCTTT CSVGGAEEAFF
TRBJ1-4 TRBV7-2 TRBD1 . TGTGCCGGCAGACAGGGACAGGGGGGGCGAAAACTGTTTTTT CAGRQGQGGRKLFF
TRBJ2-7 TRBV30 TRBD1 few TGTGCCTCGGGACAGGGAGTACTCGAGCAGTACTTC CASGQGVLEQYF
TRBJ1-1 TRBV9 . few TGTGCCAGCAGCGCCCTATTAACGATGAACACTGAAGCTTTCTTT CASSALLTMNTEAFF
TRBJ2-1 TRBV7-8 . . TGTGCCAGCAGCTTTGTCAACAATGAGCAGTTCTTC CASSFVNNEQFF
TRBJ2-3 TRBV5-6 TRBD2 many TGTGCCAGCAGCCGCACTGGACTAGCGCCAGATACGCAGTATTTT CASSRTGLAPDTQYF
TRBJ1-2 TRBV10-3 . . TGTGCCATCAGTGAAGGGGGAAGCGGCTATGGCTACACCTTC CAISEGGSGYGYTF
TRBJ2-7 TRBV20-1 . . TGCAGTGCTGTGACCTCGATACAAACTAGATCACCCTACAAGCAGTACTTC CSAVTSIQTRSPYKQYF
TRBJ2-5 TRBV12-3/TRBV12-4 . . TGTGCCAGCAGTTTTGGGCTAGCCGATGGGACCCAGTACTTC CASSFGLADGTQYF
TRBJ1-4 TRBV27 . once TGTGCCAGCAGTTTATCTGCTTGGCGAACTAATGAAAAACTGTTTTTT CASSLSAWRTNEKLFF
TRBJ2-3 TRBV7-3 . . TGTGCCAGCAGTACCGGGAGCGCCCTTACAGATACGCAGTATTTT CASSTGSALTDTQYF